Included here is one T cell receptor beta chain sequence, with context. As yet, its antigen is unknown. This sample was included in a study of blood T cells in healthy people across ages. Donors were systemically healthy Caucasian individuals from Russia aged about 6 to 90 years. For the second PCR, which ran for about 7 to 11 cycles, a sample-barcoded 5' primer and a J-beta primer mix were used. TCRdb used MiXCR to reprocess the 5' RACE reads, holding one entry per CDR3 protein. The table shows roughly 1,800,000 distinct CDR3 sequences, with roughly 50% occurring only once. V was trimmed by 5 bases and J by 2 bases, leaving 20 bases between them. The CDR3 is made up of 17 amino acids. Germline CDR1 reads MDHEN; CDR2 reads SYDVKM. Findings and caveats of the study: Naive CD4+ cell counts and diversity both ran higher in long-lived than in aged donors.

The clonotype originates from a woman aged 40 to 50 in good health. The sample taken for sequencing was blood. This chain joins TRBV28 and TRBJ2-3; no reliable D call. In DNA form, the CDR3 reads TGTGCCAGCAGTCCCCCTCGACACCCAACCTACACAGATACGCAGTATTTT. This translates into CASSPPRHPTYTDTQYF. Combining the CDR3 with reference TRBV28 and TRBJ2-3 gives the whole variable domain DVKVTQSSRYLVKRTGEKVFLECVQDMDHENMFWYRQDPGLGLRLIYFSYDVKMKEKGDIPEGYSVSREKKERFSLILESASTNQTSMYLCASSPPRHPTYTDTQYFGPGTRLTVL.